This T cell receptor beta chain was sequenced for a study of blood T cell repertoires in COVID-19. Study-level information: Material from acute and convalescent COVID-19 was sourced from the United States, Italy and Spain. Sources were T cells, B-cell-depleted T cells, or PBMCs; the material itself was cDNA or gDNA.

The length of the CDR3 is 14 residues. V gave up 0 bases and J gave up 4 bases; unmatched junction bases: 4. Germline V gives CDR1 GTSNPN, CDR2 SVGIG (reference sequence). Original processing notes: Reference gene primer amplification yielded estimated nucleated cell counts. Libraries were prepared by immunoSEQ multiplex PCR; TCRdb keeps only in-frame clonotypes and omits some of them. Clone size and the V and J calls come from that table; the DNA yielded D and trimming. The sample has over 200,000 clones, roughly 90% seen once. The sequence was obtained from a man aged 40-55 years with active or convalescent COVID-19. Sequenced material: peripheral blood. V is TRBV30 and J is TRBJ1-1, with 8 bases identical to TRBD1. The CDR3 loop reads CAWSVGQGATEAFF. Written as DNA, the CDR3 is TGTGCCTGGAGTGTAGGGCAGGGGGCCACTGAAGCTTTCTTT. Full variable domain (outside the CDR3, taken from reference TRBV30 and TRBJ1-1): SQTIHQWPATLVQPVGSPLSLECTVEGTSNPNLYWYRQAAGRGLQLLFYSVGIGQISSEVPQNLSASRPQDRQFILSSKKLLLSDSGFYLCAWSVGQGATEAFFGQGTRLTVV.